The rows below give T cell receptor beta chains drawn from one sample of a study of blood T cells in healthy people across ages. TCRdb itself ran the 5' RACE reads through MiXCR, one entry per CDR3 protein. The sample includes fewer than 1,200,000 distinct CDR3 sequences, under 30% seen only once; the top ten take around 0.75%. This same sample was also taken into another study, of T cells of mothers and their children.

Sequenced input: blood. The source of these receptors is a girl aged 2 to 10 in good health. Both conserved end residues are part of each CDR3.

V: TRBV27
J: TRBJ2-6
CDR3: CASSPLLTGTGANVLTF

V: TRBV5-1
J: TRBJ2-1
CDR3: CASSFLPAGPNEQFF

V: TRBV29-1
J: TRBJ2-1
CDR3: CSVEGFFDLGYNEQFF

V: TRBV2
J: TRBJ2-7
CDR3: CASTEGSSGIYEQYF

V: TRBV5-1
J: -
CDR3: CASSSSGRKDSEQYF

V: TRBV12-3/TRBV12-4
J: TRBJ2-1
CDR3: CASSSEGAVVYNEQFF

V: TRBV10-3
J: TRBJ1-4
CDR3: CAISETGTVATNEKLFF

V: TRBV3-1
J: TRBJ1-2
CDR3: CASSRETGSYGYTF

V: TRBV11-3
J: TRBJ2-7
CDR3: CASSVRNTYEQYF

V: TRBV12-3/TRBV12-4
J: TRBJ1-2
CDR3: CASSFTLEGGYTF

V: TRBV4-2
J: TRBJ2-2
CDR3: CASSQELGLYTGELFF

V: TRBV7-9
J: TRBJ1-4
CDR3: CASSLQLSDEKLFF

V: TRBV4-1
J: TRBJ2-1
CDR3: CASSQEVGGRTPYNEQFF

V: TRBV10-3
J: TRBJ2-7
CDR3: CAISEPRGRGAYEQYF

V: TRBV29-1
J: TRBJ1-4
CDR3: CSVGGYGEKLFF

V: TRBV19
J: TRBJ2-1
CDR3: CASSTDRTSGYNEQFF

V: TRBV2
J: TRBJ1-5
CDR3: CASSPGGANQPQHF

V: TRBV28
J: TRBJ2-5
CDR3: CASRPQGRLQTQYF

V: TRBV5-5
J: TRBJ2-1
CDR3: CASSPDRSSYNEQFF

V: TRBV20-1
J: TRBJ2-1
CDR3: CRVPQGKEQFF

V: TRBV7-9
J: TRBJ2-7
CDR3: CASTPHPGTSAVYEQYF

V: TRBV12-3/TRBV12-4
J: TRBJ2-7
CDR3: CASSPVGQGSIYEQYF

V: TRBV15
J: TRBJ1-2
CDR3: CATSGTKTYGYTF

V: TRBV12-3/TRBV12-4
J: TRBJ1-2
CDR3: CASSLSEEGYTF

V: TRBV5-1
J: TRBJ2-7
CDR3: CASSLGPGDEYYEQYF

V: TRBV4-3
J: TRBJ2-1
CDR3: CASSLGRGRYEQFF

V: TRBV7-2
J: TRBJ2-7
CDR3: CASSFRRGLAGGGEQYF

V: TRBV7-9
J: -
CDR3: CASSYSEQFF

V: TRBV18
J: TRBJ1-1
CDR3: CASSLGQFSSLNTEAFF

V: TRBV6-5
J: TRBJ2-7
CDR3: CASSYSSASGSQQYF

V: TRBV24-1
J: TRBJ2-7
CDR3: CATSDHSRSIYEQYF

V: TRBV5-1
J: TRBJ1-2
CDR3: CASSWPRTGDGYTF

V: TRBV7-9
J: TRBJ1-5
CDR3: CASSLGTGGTMEFQPQHF

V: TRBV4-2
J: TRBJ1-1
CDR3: CASSQDPGRGEAFF

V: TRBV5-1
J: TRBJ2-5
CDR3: CASSSQSGARETQYF

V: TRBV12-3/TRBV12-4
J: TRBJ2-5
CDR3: CASSPSVPLETQYF

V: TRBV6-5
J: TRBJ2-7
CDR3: CASSYSQGGYYEQYF

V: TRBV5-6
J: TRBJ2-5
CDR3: CASSLRTTTRSQETQYF

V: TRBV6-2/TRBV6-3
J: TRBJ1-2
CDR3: CASSYSAYGYTF

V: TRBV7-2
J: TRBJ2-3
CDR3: CATTWTGGTDTQYF

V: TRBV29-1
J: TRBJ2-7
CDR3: CSVEVRGVEQYF

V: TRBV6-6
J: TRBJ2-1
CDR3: CASSYTTGRAYNEQFF

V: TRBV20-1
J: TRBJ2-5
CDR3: CSATPGLAGGRETQYF

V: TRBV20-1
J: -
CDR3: CSALLARDISYEQYF

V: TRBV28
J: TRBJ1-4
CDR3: CASSQGTNNEKLFF

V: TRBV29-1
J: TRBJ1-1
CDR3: CSGGTFGGQAFF

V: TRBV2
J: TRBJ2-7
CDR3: CASSPSGYLSYEQYF